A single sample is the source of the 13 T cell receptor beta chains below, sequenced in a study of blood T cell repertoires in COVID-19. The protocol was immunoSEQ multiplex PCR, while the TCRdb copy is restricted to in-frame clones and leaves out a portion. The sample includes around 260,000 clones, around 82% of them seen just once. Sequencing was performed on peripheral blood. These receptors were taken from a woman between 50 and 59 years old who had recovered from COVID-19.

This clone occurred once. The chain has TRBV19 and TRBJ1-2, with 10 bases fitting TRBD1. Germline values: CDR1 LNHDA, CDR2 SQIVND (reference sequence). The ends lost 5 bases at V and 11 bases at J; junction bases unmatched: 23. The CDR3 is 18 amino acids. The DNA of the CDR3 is TGTGCCAGTAGTGGACGATCCGGGACAGGGGAGAGAGGTTTTGGGTACACCTTC. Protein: CASSGRSGTGERGFGYTF.

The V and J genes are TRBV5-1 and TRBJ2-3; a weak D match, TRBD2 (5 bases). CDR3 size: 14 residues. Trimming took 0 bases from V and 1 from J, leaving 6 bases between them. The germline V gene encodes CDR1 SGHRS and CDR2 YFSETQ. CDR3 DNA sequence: TGCGCCAGCAGCTTGGGAGGGCGCACAGATACGCAGTATTTT. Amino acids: CASSLGGRTDTQYF.

CDR3 in DNA: TGTGCCAGCACCCGGGAGGGGAGCTCCTACGAGCAGTACTTC. It is translated as CASTREGSSYEQYF. This chain links TRBV7-9 with TRBJ2-7, with 8 bases identical to TRBD2. The junction had 5 bases not matched to a gene; V was cut back by 7 bases and J by 0 bases. The CDR3 has 14 amino acids. Germline V lookup: CDR1 SEHNR, CDR2 FQNEAQ (reference sequence).

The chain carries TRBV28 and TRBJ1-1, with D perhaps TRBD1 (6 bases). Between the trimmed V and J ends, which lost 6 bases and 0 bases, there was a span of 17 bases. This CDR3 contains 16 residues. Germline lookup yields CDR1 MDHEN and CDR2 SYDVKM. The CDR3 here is CASRKDRIQLNTEAFF. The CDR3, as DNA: TGTGCCAGCAGAAAGGACAGAATCCAGTTGAACACTGAAGCTTTCTTT.

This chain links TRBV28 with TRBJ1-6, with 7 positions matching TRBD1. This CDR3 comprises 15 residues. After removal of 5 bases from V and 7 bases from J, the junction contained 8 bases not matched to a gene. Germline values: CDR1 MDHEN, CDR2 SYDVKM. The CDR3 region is CASSLETGRNSPLHF. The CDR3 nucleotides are TGTGCCAGCAGTCTCGAGACAGGGAGGAATTCACCCCTCCACTTT. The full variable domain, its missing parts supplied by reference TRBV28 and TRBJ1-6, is DVKVTQSSRYLVKRTGEKVFLECVQDMDHENMFWYRQDPGLGLRLIYFSYDVKMKEKGDIPEGYSVSREKKERFSLILESASTNQTSMYLCASSLETGRNSPLHFGNGTRLTVT.

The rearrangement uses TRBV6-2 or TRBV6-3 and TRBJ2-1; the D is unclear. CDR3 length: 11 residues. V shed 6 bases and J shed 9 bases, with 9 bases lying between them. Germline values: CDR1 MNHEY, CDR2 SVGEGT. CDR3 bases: TGTGCCAGCAGCCACCCAGGTGAGCAGTTCTTC. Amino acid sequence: CASSHPGEQFF.

The CDR3 nucleotides are TGCAGCGTTGGGTTGATGGCAGGGATGGGCTACACCTTC. Its translation: CSVGLMAGMGYTF. The chain employs TRBV29-1 and TRBJ1-2; D possibly corresponds to TRBD1 (5 bases). This CDR3 has 13 amino acids. Germline V gene lookup returns CDR1 SQVTM and CDR2 ANQGSEA. V was trimmed by 4 bases and J by 8 bases, leaving 17 bases between them.

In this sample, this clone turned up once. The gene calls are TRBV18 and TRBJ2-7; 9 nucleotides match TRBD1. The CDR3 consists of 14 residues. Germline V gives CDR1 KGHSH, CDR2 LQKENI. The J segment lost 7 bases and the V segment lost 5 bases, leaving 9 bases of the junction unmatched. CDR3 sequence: CASSRGQGPSEQYF. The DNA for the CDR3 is TGTGCCAGCTCAAGGGGACAGGGCCCTTCAGAGCAGTACTTC. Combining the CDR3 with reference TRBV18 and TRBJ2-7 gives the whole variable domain NAGVMQNPRHLVRRRGQEARLRCSPMKGHSHVYWYRQLPEEGLKFMVYLQKENIIDESGMPKERFSAEFPKEGPSILRIQQVVRGDSAAYFCASSRGQGPSEQYFGPGTRLTVT.

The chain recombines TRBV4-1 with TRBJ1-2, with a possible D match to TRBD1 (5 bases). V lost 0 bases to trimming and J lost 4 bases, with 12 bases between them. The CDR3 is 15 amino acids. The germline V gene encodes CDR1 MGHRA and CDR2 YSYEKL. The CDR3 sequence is CASSQESGFSYGYTF. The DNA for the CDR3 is TGCGCCAGCAGCCAAGAGTCAGGGTTTAGCTATGGCTACACCTTC.

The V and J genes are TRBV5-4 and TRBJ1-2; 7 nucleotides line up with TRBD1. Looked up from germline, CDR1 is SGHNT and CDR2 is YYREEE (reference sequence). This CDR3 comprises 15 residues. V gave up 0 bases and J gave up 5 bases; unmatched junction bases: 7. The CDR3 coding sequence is TGTGCCAGCAGCTTGGGGGCCGGACAGGTTTATGGCTACACCTTC. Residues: CASSLGAGQVYGYTF. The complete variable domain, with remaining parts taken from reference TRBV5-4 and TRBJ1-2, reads ETGVTQSPTHLIKTRGQQVTLRCSSQSGHNTVSWYQQALGQGPQFIFQYYREEENGRGNFPPRFSGLQFPNYSSELNVNALELDDSALYLCASSLGAGQVYGYTFGSGTRLTVV.

The CDR3 loop reads CASYSLQDDTEAFF. The CDR3 coding sequence is TGTGCCTCATACAGCTTGCAGGATGACACTGAAGCTTTCTTT. The chain links TRBV19 to TRBJ1-1, with D unclear. The V end was cut by 11 bases, the J end by 3 bases, with 19 bases between. CDR1 LNHDA and CDR2 SQIVND come from the germline V gene (reference sequence). The CDR3 length is 14 residues.

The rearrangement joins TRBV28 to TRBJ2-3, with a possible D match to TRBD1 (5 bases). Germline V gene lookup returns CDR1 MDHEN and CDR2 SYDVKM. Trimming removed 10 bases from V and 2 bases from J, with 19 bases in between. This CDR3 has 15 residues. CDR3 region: CATDQGAADTDTQYF. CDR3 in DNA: TGTGCCACCGACCAAGGGGCGGCCGACACAGATACGCAGTATTTT. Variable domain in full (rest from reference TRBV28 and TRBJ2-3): DVKVTQSSRYLVKRTGEKVFLECVQDMDHENMFWYRQDPGLGLRLIYFSYDVKMKEKGDIPEGYSVSREKKERFSLILESASTNQTSMYLCATDQGAADTDTQYFGPGTRLTVL.

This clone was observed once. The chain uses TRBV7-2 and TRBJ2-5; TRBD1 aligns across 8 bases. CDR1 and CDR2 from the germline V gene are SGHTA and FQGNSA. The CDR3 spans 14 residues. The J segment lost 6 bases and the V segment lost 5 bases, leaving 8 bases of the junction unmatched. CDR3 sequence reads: CASSPRTGTKTQYF. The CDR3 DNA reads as TGTGCCAGCAGCCCCAGGACAGGGACGAAGACCCAGTACTTC.